This T cell receptor (beta chain) was captured by sequencing in a study of control samples from healthy donors and cancer patients. Sequencing used immunoSEQ multiplex PCR; TCRdb keeps in-frame clones, though not all of them. Of some 140,000 clones in the sample, 80% to 95% are singletons; the top ten hold about 11%. Germline CDR1 LGHNA, CDR2 YSLEER. The V and J ends lost 8 bases and 2 bases, in that order; junction bases with no gene match: 5. The CDR3 length is 16 residues. The sequencing input was blood. This chain joins TRBV4-3 and TRBJ2-6; TRBD1 agrees at 11 bases. This receptor was taken from a man aged 25 to 40 in good health. CDR3 loop: CASEPGQGAGANVLTF. The DNA of the CDR3 is TGCGCCAGCGAACCGGGACAGGGGGCTGGGGCCAACGTCCTGACTTTC.